Listed here are 21 T cell receptor beta chains from one sample, sequenced in a study of blood T cell repertoires in COVID-19 (dated by TCRdb to the early 2020s). The receptor library was made with the immunoSEQ multiplex PCR assay. In TCRdb, the immuneACCESS table is reduced to in-frame sequences with V and J assigned. These tables do not hold every clone; where another copy was compared, an unresolved V gene accounts for under half, and the others remain unexplained. The sample has roughly 71,000 clones on record, roughly 90% of them singletons. The top ten clonotypes cover 25% to 35% of the sample. The specimen sequenced was peripheral blood. The receptors originated from a man aged 45 to 65 with acute or convalescent COVID-19.

V and J are TRBV3-1 (or the pseudogene TRBV3-2) and TRBJ2-1; D unresolved. Trimming took off 4 bases at V and 0 bases at J, with 10 bases between the two ends. The V gene's germline CDR1 is LGHDT and CDR2 YNNKEL (reference sequence). The CDR3 has 15 residues. CDR3 residues: CASSPTPVSYNEQFF. The CDR3 bases are TGTGCCAGCAGCCCTACTCCCGTCTCCTACAATGAGCAGTTCTTC.

This clone was found once. The chain joins TRBV6-5 to TRBJ2-7, with 10 nucleotides matching TRBD1. The V gene's germline CDR1 is MNHEY and CDR2 SVGAGI. Unmatched junction bases numbered 9, after V lost 6 bases and J lost 4 bases. The CDR3 sequence is 15 residues long. Here the CDR3 DNA reads TGTGCCAGCAGCTTCGGGGACAGGGGTAAATACGAGCAGTACTTC. It specifies CASSFGDRGKYEQYF.

The J gene is TRBJ1-4, the V gene TRBV5-1, with D perhaps matching TRBD1 (6 bases). Germline values: CDR1 SGHRS, CDR2 YFSETQ. V lost 1 base, J lost 8 bases, and 12 bases lay in between. The CDR3 extends over 14 amino acids. CDR3 loop: CASSLRGAEEKLFF. The DNA of the CDR3 is TGCGCCAGCAGCTTGCGGGGGGCGGAGGAAAAACTGTTTTTT.

The genes are TRBV3-1 (or the pseudogene TRBV3-2) and TRBJ2-5, with a possible D match to TRBD2 (6 bases). The V gene's germline CDR1 is LGHDT and CDR2 YNNKEL (reference sequence). The V and J ends lost 1 base and 5 bases respectively, with 14 bases between them. The CDR3 consists of 15 residues. CDR3 amino acids: CASSQVTGGRETQYF. DNA of the CDR3: TGTGCCAGCAGCCAAGTTACCGGGGGACGGGAGACCCAGTACTTC.

With respect to this clone: Mismatch with germline at one junction end may stem from a read error. The chain has TRBV27 and TRBJ1-1; TRBD1 might be the D (6 bases). Germline loops: CDR1 MNHEY, CDR2 SMNVEV (reference sequence). The CDR3 totals 12 residues. The CDR3 spells CVSSSTGTEAFF. The CDR3 DNA reads as TGTGTCAGCAGTTCTACAGGGACTGAAGCTTTCTTT.

The chain carries TRBV3-1 (or the pseudogene TRBV3-2) and TRBJ2-7; the match to TRBD1 covers 7 bases. Germline values: CDR1 LGHDT, CDR2 YNNKEL (reference sequence). V shed 4 bases and J 4 bases; nucleotides not matched to a gene: 7. The CDR3 has 14 residues. CDR3 bases: TGTGCCAGCAGCCGGCCGGGACAGTCGTACGAGCAGTACTTC. Translation gives CASSRPGQSYEQYF.

The rearrangement joins TRBV15 to TRBJ2-7, with 8 bases identical to TRBD1. The junction had 1 base not matched to a gene; V was cut back by 0 bases and J by 6 bases. Germline values: CDR1 LNHNV, CDR2 YYDKDF (reference sequence). The CDR3 runs to 13 residues. The chain's CDR3 is CATSRDTGGEQYF. The CDR3 coding sequence is TGTGCCACCAGCAGAGATACAGGGGGCGAGCAGTACTTC.

In its sample, this clone was seen a few times. This CDR3 reads CASGLVLGQPQNNEQFF. The CDR3 DNA reads as TGTGCTAGTGGTTTGGTCTTAGGACAGCCTCAAAACAATGAGCAGTTCTTC. The chain links TRBV12-5 to TRBJ2-1, with a possible D match to TRBD1 (6 bases). Germline V gene data show CDR1 as LGHNT and CDR2 as FRNRAP. This CDR3 comprises 17 residues. Trimming shortened V by 0 bases and J by 5 bases, and 17 bases separated the two germline ends. Combining the CDR3 with reference TRBV12-5 and TRBJ2-1 gives the whole variable domain DARVTQTPRHKVTEMGQEVTMRCQPILGHNTVFWYRQTMMQGLELLAYFRNRAPLDDSGMPKDRFSAEMPDATLATLKIQPSEPRDSAVYFCASGLVLGQPQNNEQFFGPGTRLTVL.

The V call is TRBV7-3, the J call TRBJ2-3; TRBD2 matches 12 bases. This CDR3 is 15 amino acids long. Germline assignment: CDR1 SGHTA and CDR2 FQGTGA. The ends lost 4 bases at V and 4 bases at J; junction bases unmatched: 3. CDR3 residues: CASSSTSGGADTQYF. CDR3 sequence (DNA): TGTGCCAGCAGCTCGACTAGCGGGGGCGCAGATACGCAGTATTTT.

In this sample, this clone turned up a few times. The rearrangement uses TRBV18 and TRBJ2-7, with D possibly matching TRBD1 (5 bases). V was pared by 3 bases and J by 2 bases, with 8 bases between. Germline V gene lookup returns CDR1 KGHSH and CDR2 LQKENI. The CDR3 is 13 residues long. Here the CDR3 reads CASSPRETYEQYF. In DNA form, the CDR3 reads TGTGCCAGCTCACCCAGGGAAACCTACGAGCAGTACTTC. Filled out from reference TRBV18 and TRBJ2-7, the complete variable domain reads NAGVMQNPRHLVRRRGQEARLRCSPMKGHSHVYWYRQLPEEGLKFMVYLQKENIIDESGMPKERFSAEFPKEGPSILRIQQVVRGDSAAYFCASSPRETYEQYFGPGTRLTVT.

The J gene is TRBJ2-2, the V gene TRBV7-3; perhaps TRBD1 as D (5 bases). Germline values: CDR1 SGHTA, CDR2 FQGTGA. Trimming shortened V by 5 bases and J by 5 bases, and 9 bases separated the two germline ends. The CDR3 is 13 amino acids. The CDR3 coding sequence is TGTGCCAGCAGCAAAGGGGTTACCGGGGAGCTGTTTTTT. Encoded protein: CASSKGVTGELFF.

This chain joins TRBV5-1 and TRBJ2-5; possible D gene TRBD2, 5 bases. CDR3 length equals 16 residues. Germline V gives CDR1 SGHRS, CDR2 YFSETQ. The V end was cut by 0 bases, the J end by 2 bases, with 14 bases between. As DNA, the CDR3 is TGCGCCAGCAGCTTGGGTACCGGGGTGGGACAAGAGACCCAGTACTTC. Its translation: CASSLGTGVGQETQYF.

This clone has a single count. The rearrangement joins TRBV29-1 to TRBJ1-2; 10 nucleotides agree with TRBD1. The CDR3 has 13 residues. The J segment lost 2 bases and the V segment lost 6 bases, leaving 3 bases of the junction unmatched. Germline V CDR1 and CDR2: SQVTM, ANQGSEA. This CDR3 reads CSVAGQGNYGYTF. The CDR3 coding sequence is TGCAGCGTGGCGGGACAGGGGAACTATGGCTACACCTTC.

J is TRBJ2-7 and V is TRBV5-1; TRBD1 matches at 10 bases. Germline CDR1 reads SGHRS; CDR2 reads YFSETQ. The CDR3 loop spans 15 amino acids. Losses at the gene ends were 3 bases for V and 5 bases for J; bases not matched to a gene: 8. CDR3 protein: CASSSRDRGRDEQYF. As DNA, the CDR3 is TGCGCCAGCAGCTCCCGGGACAGGGGTCGGGACGAGCAGTACTTC. The whole variable domain, remainder taken from reference TRBV5-1 and TRBJ2-7, is KAGVTQTPRYLIKTRGQQVTLSCSPISGHRSVSWYQQTPGQGLQFLFEYFSETQRNKGNFPGRFSGRQFSNSRSEMNVSTLELGDSALYLCASSSRDRGRDEQYFGPGTRLTVT.

The rearrangement joins TRBV12-5 to TRBJ1-2; maybe TRBD1 (6 bases). The germline V and J ends were trimmed by 7 bases and 7 bases, with 19 bases remaining between them. Germline CDR1 is LGHNT and CDR2 is FRNRAP. The CDR3 has 14 amino acids. The CDR3 coding sequence is TGTGCTAGTGATACCGGACAGCGCGAGGGTGGCTACACCTTC. Amino acids: CASDTGQREGGYTF.

The chain carries TRBV5-1 and TRBJ2-1, with TRBD2 matching over 9 bases. V dropped 1 base and J dropped 7; count of bases not matched to a gene: 6. Germline CDR1 reads SGHRS; CDR2 reads YFSETQ. This CDR3 is 15 amino acids long. CDR3 in DNA: TGCGCCAGCAGCTTGTGGGCTAGCGGGGTTAATGAGCAGTTCTTC. This codes for CASSLWASGVNEQFF.

This rearrangement joins TRBV7-6 to TRBJ2-5; TRBD2 aligns across 11 bases. The germline V gene encodes CDR1 SGHVS and CDR2 FNYEAQ. The CDR3 consists of 14 residues. V lost 5 bases, J lost 4 bases, and 3 bases stayed unmatched. For the CDR3, the DNA is TGTGCCAGCAGCCCCGGGACTAGCGGAGAGACCCAGTACTTC. This encodes CASSPGTSGETQYF.

This clone showed up just once. V usage is TRBV21-1 and J usage is TRBJ2-2; the D call in the table, TRBD1, was not verified against the DNA. TRBV21-1 is a recognized pseudogene. The CDR3 runs to 15 residues. In DNA, the CDR3 is TGTGCCAGCACCTCAGGACAGGGGGCAACCGGGGAGCTGTTTTTT. It yields the protein CASTSGQGATGELFF.

The chain couples TRBV9 to TRBJ1-5; weak D call: TRBD1 (6 bases). Germline V gene sequence: CDR1 SGDLS, CDR2 YYNGEE. The CDR3 covers 15 residues. V shed 0 bases and J shed 4 bases, with 11 bases lying between them. CDR3 loop: CASSVDPGHNQPQHF. The CDR3 DNA reads as TGTGCCAGCAGCGTAGATCCGGGACATAATCAGCCCCAGCATTTT.

In its sample, this clone was seen once. The J gene is TRBJ2-1, the V gene TRBV5-1, with 13 bases matching TRBD2. V lost 3 bases, J lost 2 bases, and 5 bases stayed unmatched. The CDR3 length is 17 residues. Germline assignment: CDR1 SGHRS and CDR2 YFSETQ. CDR3 protein: CASSYGLAGDPYNEQFF. CDR3 sequence (DNA): TGCGCCAGCAGCTACGGACTAGCGGGGGACCCCTACAATGAGCAGTTCTTC.

This clone was detected once. The chain couples TRBV7-2 to TRBJ2-1, with D possibly being TRBD2 (6 bases). CDR1 and CDR2 from the germline V gene are SGHTA and FQGNSA. The CDR3 sequence is 16 residues long. Trimming left V 2 bases short and J 3 bases short, with 14 bases between. DNA for the CDR3: TGTGCCAGCAGCTTACGGGGCGGGGTGGTCTACAATGAGCAGTTCTTC. It specifies CASSLRGGVVYNEQFF. The variable domain in full, with the rest retrieved from reference TRBV7-2 and TRBJ2-1, is GAGVSQSPSNKVTEKGKDVELRCDPISGHTALYWYRQSLGQGLEFLIYFQGNSAPDKSGLPSDRFSAERTGGSVSTLTIQRTQQEDSAVYLCASSLRGGVVYNEQFFGPGTRLTVL.